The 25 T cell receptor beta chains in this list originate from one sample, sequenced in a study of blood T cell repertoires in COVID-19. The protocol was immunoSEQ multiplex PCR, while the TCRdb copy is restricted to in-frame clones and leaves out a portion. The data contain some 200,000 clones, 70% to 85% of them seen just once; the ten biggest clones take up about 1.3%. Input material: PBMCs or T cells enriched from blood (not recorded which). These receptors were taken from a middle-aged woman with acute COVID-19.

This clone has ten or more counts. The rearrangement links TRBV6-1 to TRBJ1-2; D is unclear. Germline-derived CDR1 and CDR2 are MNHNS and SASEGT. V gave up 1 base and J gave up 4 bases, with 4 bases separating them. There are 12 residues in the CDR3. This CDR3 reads CASSEGSYGYTF. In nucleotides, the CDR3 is TGTGCCAGCAGTGAAGGGAGCTATGGCTACACCTTC.

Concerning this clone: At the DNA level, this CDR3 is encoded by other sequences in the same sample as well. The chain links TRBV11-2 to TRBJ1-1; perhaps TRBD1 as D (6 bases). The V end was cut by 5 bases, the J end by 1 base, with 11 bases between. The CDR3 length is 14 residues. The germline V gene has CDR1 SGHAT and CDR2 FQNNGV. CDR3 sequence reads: CASSLQQGNTEAFF. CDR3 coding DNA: TGTGCCAGCAGCCTTCAACAGGGGAACACTGAAGCTTTCTTT.

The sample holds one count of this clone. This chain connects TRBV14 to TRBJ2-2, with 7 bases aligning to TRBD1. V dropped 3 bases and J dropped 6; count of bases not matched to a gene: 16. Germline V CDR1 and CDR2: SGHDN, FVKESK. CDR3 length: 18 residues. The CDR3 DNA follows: TGTGCCAGCAGCCATAACAGGGGCTTGTCCAATTACCCCGGGGAGCTGTTTTTT. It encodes CASSHNRGLSNYPGELFF. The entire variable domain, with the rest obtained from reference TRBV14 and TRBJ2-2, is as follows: EAGVTQFPSHSVIEKGQTVTLRCDPISGHDNLYWYRRVMGKEIKFLLHFVKESKQDESGMPNNRFLAERTGGTYSTLKVQPAELEDSGVYFCASSHNRGLSNYPGELFFGEGSRLTVL.

CDR3 DNA: TGCAGTGCTAGTGGAGGACTAACCTACGAGCAGTACTTC. Translated: CSASGGLTYEQYF. V is TRBV20-1 and J is TRBJ2-7; possibly TRBD2 for D (6 bases). The CDR3 sequence is 13 residues long. In germline, CDR1 is DFQATT, CDR2 SNEGSKA (reference sequence). Trimming stripped 3 bases from V and 2 bases from J, with 11 bases between.

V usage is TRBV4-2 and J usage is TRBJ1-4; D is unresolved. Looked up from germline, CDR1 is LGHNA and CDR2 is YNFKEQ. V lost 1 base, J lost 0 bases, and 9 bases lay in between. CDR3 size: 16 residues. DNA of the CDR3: TGTGCCAGCAGCCAAGGAGCGGCAGCAACTAATGAAAAACTGTTTTTT. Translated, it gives CASSQGAAATNEKLFF.

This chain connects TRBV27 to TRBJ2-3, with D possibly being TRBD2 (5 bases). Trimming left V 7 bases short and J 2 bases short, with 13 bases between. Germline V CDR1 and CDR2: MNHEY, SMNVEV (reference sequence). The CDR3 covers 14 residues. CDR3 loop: CASTARRITDTQYF. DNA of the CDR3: TGTGCCAGCACCGCCAGGAGGATCACAGATACGCAGTATTTT.

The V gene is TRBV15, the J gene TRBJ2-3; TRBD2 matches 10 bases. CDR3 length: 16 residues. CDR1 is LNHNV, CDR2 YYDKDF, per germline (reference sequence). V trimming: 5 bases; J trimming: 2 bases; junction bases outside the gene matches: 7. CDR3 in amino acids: CATSRDTSGTTDTQYF. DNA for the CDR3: TGTGCCACCAGCCGGGATACTAGCGGGACCACAGATACGCAGTATTTT.

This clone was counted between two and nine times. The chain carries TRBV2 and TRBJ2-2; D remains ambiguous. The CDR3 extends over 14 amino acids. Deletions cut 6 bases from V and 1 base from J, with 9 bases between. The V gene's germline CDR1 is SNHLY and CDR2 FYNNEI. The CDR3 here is CASRKIQNTGELFF. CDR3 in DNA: TGTGCCAGCAGGAAGATACAGAACACCGGGGAGCTGTTTTTT.

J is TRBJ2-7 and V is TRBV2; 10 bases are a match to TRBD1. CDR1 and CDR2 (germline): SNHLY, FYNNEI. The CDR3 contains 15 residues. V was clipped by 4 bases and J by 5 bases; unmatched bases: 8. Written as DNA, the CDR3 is TGTGCCAGCAGTGTCCGGGACAGGGGTGTGCACGAGCAGTACTTC. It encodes CASSVRDRGVHEQYF.

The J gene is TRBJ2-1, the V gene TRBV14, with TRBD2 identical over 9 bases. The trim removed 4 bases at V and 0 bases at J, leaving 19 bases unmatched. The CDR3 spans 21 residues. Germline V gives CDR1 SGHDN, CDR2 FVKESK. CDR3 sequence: CASSPLLYSGGSSSSYNEQFF. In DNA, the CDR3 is TGTGCCAGCAGCCCCCTCCTTTATAGCGGGGGCTCATCCAGCTCCTACAATGAGCAGTTCTTC.

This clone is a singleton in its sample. The CDR3 nucleotides are TGTGCCAGCAGCCAAGTGGCGGGGGTGGGAGAAAAACTGTTTTTT. It translates to CASSQVAGVGEKLFF. This rearrangement joins TRBV3-1 (or the pseudogene TRBV3-2) to TRBJ1-4; a possible D gene is TRBD1 (5 bases). Trimming shortened V by 1 base and J by 8 bases, and 14 bases separated the two germline ends. This CDR3 is built from 15 residues. Germline values: CDR1 LGHDT, CDR2 YNNKEL (reference sequence).

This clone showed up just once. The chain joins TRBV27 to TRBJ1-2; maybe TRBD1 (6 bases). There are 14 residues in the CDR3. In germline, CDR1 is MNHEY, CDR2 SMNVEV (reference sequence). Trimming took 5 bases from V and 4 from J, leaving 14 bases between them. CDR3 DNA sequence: TGTGCCAGCAGTACCGGACAGCCCCTCTATGGCTACACCTTC. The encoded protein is CASSTGQPLYGYTF.

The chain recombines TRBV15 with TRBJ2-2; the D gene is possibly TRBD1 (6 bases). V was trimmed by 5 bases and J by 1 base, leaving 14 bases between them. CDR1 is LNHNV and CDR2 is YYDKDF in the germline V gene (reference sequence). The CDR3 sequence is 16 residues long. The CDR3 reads CATSRTPGQNTGELFF. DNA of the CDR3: TGTGCCACCAGCCGTACTCCGGGACAGAACACCGGGGAGCTGTTTTTT.

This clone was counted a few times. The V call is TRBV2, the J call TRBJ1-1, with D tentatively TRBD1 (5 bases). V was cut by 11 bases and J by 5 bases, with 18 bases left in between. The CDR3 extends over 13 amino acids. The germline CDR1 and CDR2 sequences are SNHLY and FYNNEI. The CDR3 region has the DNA TGTGCCGGGCGTCAGGGCCTGGGGACTGAAGCTTTCTTT. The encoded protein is CAGRQGLGTEAFF.

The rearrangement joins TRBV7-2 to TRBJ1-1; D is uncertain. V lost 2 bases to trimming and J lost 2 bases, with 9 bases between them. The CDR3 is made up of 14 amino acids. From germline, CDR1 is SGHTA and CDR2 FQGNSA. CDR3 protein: CASSLRGDNTEAFF. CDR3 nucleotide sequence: TGTGCCAGCAGCTTAAGAGGAGATAACACTGAAGCTTTCTTT. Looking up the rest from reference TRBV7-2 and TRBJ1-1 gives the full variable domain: GAGVSQSPSNKVTEKGKDVELRCDPISGHTALYWYRQSLGQGLEFLIYFQGNSAPDKSGLPSDRFSAERTGGSVSTLTIQRTQQEDSAVYLCASSLRGDNTEAFFGQGTRLTVV.

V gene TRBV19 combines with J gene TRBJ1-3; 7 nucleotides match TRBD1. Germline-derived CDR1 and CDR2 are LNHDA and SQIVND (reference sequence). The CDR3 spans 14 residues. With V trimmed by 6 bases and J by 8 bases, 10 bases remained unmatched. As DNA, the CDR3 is TGTGCCAGTAGACCCCCGACAGGGCGTGACACCATATATTTT. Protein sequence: CASRPPTGRDTIYF.

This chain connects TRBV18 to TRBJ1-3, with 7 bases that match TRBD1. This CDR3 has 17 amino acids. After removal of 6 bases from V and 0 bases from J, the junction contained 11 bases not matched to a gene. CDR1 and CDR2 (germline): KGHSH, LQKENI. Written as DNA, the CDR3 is TGTGCCAGCTCTCCGGACAGGCCCATTCTCTCTGGAAACACCATATATTTT. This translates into CASSPDRPILSGNTIYF.

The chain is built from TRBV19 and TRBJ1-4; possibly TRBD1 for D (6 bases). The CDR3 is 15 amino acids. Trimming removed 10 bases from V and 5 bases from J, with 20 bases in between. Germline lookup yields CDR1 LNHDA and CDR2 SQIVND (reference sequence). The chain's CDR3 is CATKGSGQANEKLFF. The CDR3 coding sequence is TGTGCCACCAAAGGCTCGGGACAAGCGAATGAAAAACTGTTTTTT. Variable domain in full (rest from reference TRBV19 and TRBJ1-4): DGGITQSPKYLFRKEGQNVTLSCEQNLNHDAMYWYRQDPGQGLRLIYYSQIVNDFQKGDIAEGYSVSREKKESFPLTVTSAQKNPTAFYLCATKGSGQANEKLFFGSGTQLSVL.

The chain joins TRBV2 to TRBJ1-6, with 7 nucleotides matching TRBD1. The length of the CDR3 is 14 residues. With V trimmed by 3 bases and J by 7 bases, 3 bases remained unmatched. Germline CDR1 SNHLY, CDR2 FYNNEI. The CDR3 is CASSDLQGNSPLHF. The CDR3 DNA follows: TGTGCCAGCAGTGATTTACAGGGGAATTCACCCCTCCACTTT.

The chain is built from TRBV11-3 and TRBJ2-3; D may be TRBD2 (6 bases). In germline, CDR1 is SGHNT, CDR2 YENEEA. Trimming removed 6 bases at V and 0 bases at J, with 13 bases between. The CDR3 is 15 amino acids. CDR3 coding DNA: TGTGCCAGCAGTTCCTCTAGCGACAGCACAGATACGCAGTATTTT. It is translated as CASSSSSDSTDTQYF.

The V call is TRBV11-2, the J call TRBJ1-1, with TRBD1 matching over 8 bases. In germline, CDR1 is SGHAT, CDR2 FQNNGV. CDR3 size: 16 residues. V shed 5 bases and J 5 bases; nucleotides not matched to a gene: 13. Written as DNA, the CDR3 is TGTGCCAGCAGCGAGCGACCAGGGGGCGAAGGAACTGAAGCTTTCTTT. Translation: CASSERPGGEGTEAFF.

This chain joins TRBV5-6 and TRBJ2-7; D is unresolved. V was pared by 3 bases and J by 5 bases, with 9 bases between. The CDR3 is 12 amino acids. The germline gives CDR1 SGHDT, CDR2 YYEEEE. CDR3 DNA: TGTGCCAGCAGCTGGAGTACGAACGAGCAGTACTTC. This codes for CASSWSTNEQYF.

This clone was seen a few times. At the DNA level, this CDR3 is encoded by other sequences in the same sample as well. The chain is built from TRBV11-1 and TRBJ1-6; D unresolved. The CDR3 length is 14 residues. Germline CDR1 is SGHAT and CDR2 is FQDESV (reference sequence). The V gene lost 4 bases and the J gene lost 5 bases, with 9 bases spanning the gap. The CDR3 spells CASSSDTHNSPLHF. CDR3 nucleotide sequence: TGTGCCAGCAGCTCCGACACCCATAATTCACCCCTCCACTTT.

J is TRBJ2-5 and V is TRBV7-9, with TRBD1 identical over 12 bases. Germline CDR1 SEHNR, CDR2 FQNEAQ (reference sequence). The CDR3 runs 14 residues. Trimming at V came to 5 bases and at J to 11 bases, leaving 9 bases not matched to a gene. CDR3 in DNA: TGTGCCAGCAGCCCGGGACAGGGGGCGAATGTGCAGTACTTC. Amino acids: CASSPGQGANVQYF.

The CDR3 DNA is TGCGCCAGCAGCGGGACAAGCGGGGCAAACACCGGGGAGCTGTTTTTT. As protein: CASSGTSGANTGELFF. The chain employs TRBV5-1 and TRBJ2-2; D may be TRBD2 (7 bases). The length of the CDR3 is 16 residues. With 4 bases removed from V and 2 bases from J, the gap between germline ends came to 15 bases. Germline loops: CDR1 SGHRS, CDR2 YFSETQ. Full variable domain (rest looked up from reference TRBV5-1 and TRBJ2-2): KAGVTQTPRYLIKTRGQQVTLSCSPISGHRSVSWYQQTPGQGLQFLFEYFSETQRNKGNFPGRFSGRQFSNSRSEMNVSTLELGDSALYLCASSGTSGANTGELFFGEGSRLTVL.